The clone carrying this TCR beta chain has just one count. This sample is drawn from a study of radiation and T cells in renal cell carcinoma. The table came from immunoSEQ multiplex PCR; TCRdb's copy has only in-frame clones and leaves some out. The sample holds about 130,000 clones, 88% seen once. CDR1 and CDR2 from the germline V gene are MNHNS and SASEGT. The CDR3 totals 14 residues. V lost 4 bases, J lost 9 bases, and 8 bases stayed unmatched. Described time point: blood 2 weeks post-SBRT. This sample's treatment: 15 Gy SBRT to primary tumor, nephrectomy 4 weeks later. V is TRBV6-1 and J is TRBJ2-4; the match to TRBD1 covers 8 bases. This TCR was recovered from a woman between 65 and 79 years old with renal cell carcinoma. The starting material was blood, obtained from a patient whose treatment included radiotherapy and nephrectomy. CDR3: CASSAKDRASIQYF. DNA for the CDR3: TGTGCCAGCAGTGCTAAGGACAGGGCGTCCATTCAGTACTTC.